Shown below are 32 T cell receptor beta chains from a single sample sequenced in a study of graft-versus-host responses after intestinal transplantation. Some clones are missing from TCRdb's copy, which holds only in-frame ones; the method was immunoSEQ multiplex PCR. The sample consists of some 69,000 clones, roughly 92% of them appearing once. This sample comprised bone marrow, obtained approximately 740 days after intestinal transplantation. Receptors originate from a human patient who received an intestinal transplant, so some T cells may come from the graft donor.

This sequence joins TRBV7-9 and TRBJ2-7; D ambiguous. V shed 5 bases and J shed 0 bases, with 17 bases lying between them. The CDR3 totals 16 residues. Germline V gives CDR1 SEHNR, CDR2 FQNEAQ (reference sequence). Here the CDR3 DNA reads TGTGCCAGCAGCATCTACCGCGTGTCCCCCTCCTACGAGCAGTACTTC. This translates into CASSIYRVSPSYEQYF.

This sequence joins TRBV11-2 and TRBJ2-1; D possibly corresponds to TRBD2 (6 bases). The germline V and J ends were trimmed by 5 bases and 6 bases, with 17 bases remaining between them. The germline V gene has CDR1 SGHAT and CDR2 FQNNGV. The CDR3 contains 15 residues. CDR3 region: CASSPAGLEGNEQFF. In nucleotides, the CDR3 is TGTGCCAGCAGCCCCGCGGGACTCGAGGGCAATGAGCAGTTCTTC.

J is TRBJ2-1 and V is TRBV19, with 7 bases matching TRBD2. This CDR3 is built from 15 residues. Trimming took 7 bases from V and 7 from J; bases not matched to a gene: 13. Germline CDR1 reads LNHDA; CDR2 reads SQIVND (reference sequence). The CDR3 DNA follows: TGTGCCAGTACCCAGCGGGGCGCCGACGCGAATGAGCAGTTCTTC. It yields the protein CASTQRGADANEQFF.

As DNA, the CDR3 is TGTGCCAGCAGCTTAGAACAGGGGAATACCTACGAGCAGTACTTC. Its protein product is CASSLEQGNTYEQYF. The rearrangement uses TRBV7-6 and TRBJ2-7; 7 bases line up with TRBD1. The CDR3 runs 15 residues. Germline trimming cut 1 base from V and 2 bases from J; bases unmatched to any gene: 5. Looked up from germline, CDR1 is SGHVS and CDR2 is FNYEAQ.

This clone was seen once. In nucleotides, the CDR3 is TGTGCCAGCAGCGTACTCGGAGCTAGCACAGATACGCAGTATTTT. Protein sequence: CASSVLGASTDTQYF. V and J are TRBV7-2 and TRBJ2-3; D is ambiguous. V was trimmed by 5 bases and J by 0 bases, leaving 12 bases between them. Germline assignment: CDR1 SGHTA and CDR2 FQGNSA. The CDR3 is made up of 15 amino acids.

The chain employs TRBV27 and TRBJ1-5, with TRBD1 identical over 7 bases. The CDR3 has 16 amino acids. CDR1 is MNHEY, CDR2 SMNVEV, per germline (reference sequence). The J segment lost 2 bases and the V segment lost 1 base, leaving 5 bases of the junction unmatched. This CDR3 reads CASSLLGGTGNQPQHF. The DNA for the CDR3 is TGTGCCAGCAGTTTATTAGGCGGGACAGGCAATCAGCCCCAGCATTTT.

The chain is built from TRBV30 and TRBJ1-4; D gene uncertain. Germline CDR1 is GTSNPN and CDR2 is SVGIG (reference sequence). CDR3 size: 12 residues. Trimming left V 7 bases short and J 7 bases short, with 13 bases between. The CDR3 region is CAFRTWSEKLFF. The CDR3 DNA reads TGTGCCTTTCGGACTTGGAGTGAAAAACTGTTTTTT.

This sequence joins TRBV5-1 and TRBJ2-7; tentatively, D is TRBD1 (5 bases). The CDR3 loop spans 16 amino acids. Germline CDR1 is SGHRS and CDR2 is YFSETQ. V gave up 4 bases and J gave up 0 bases, with 17 bases separating them. This CDR3 reads CASSVGTGPPSYEQYF. The CDR3 nucleotides are TGCGCCAGCAGCGTGGGCACAGGCCCGCCCTCCTACGAGCAGTACTTC.

The chain uses TRBV27 and TRBJ2-2; D is uncertain. The CDR3 is 12 residues long. CDR1 MNHEY and CDR2 SMNVEV come from the germline V gene (reference sequence). Trimming removed 3 bases at V and 3 bases at J, with 2 bases between. CDR3 in amino acids: CASSFYTGELFF. CDR3 DNA: TGTGCCAGCAGTTTTTACACCGGGGAGCTGTTTTTT.

The CDR3 reads CASSQRQGGTEAFF. DNA for the CDR3: TGTGCCAGCAGTCAACGACAGGGGGGGACTGAAGCTTTCTTT. V and J are TRBV27 and TRBJ1-1, with 9 bases lining up with TRBD1. Germline V gene sequence: CDR1 MNHEY, CDR2 SMNVEV (reference sequence). Trimming removed 5 bases from V and 5 bases from J; junction bases left unmatched: 6. This CDR3 is 14 amino acids long.

The J gene is TRBJ2-7, the V gene TRBV30; 8 bases agree with TRBD1. The ends lost 5 bases at V and 2 bases at J; junction bases unmatched: 5. CDR3 length: 13 residues. Germline values: CDR1 GTSNPN, CDR2 SVGIG (reference sequence). In DNA form, the CDR3 reads TGTGCCTGGGGACAGGGTGCCCCCTACGAGCAGTACTTC. Protein product: CAWGQGAPYEQYF. Complete variable domain (other parts from reference TRBV30 and TRBJ2-7): SQTIHQWPATLVQPVGSPLSLECTVEGTSNPNLYWYRQAAGRGLQLLFYSVGIGQISSEVPQNLSASRPQDRQFILSSKKLLLSDSGFYLCAWGQGAPYEQYFGPGTRLTVT.

The V and J genes are TRBV7-6 and TRBJ2-7, with 10 bases identical to TRBD1. The CDR3 is made up of 17 amino acids. The germline V gene has CDR1 SGHVS and CDR2 FNYEAQ. V trimming: 2 bases; J trimming: 7 bases; junction bases outside the gene matches: 14. For the CDR3, the DNA is TGTGCCAGCAGCTTAAGCGGCTGGGACAGGGGATTCCAGGAGCAGTACTTC. Its translation is CASSLSGWDRGFQEQYF.

This chain uses TRBV29-1 with TRBJ2-7; a weak D match, TRBD1 (5 bases). This CDR3 contains 16 residues. Germline V gene lookup returns CDR1 SQVTM and CDR2 ANQGSEA. V was pared by 6 bases and J by 5 bases, with 26 bases between. Written as DNA, the CDR3 is TGCAGCGTGGCCGCGGCACAGGATACCCGCGCGGACGAGCAGTACTTC. This codes for CSVAAAQDTRADEQYF.

The V and J genes are TRBV5-1 and TRBJ2-5; 10 nucleotides match TRBD2. Trimming at V came to 2 bases and at J to 9 bases, leaving 10 bases not matched to a gene. The CDR3 length is 15 residues. Germline CDR1 and CDR2: SGHRS and YFSETQ. CDR3 in amino acids: CASSLGAGGRQAQYF. CDR3 in DNA: TGCGCCAGCAGCTTAGGAGCGGGGGGGCGGCAGGCCCAGTACTTC.

The chain links TRBV9 to TRBJ2-1; D uncertain. CDR3 length: 13 amino acids. V lost 0 bases, J lost 6 bases, and 7 bases lay in between. Germline V gene data show CDR1 as SGDLS and CDR2 as YYNGEE. The CDR3 sequence is CASSVALPNEQFF. CDR3 DNA: TGTGCCAGCAGCGTAGCCCTCCCCAATGAGCAGTTCTTC.

The chain recombines TRBV7-3 with TRBJ2-2, with D perhaps TRBD1 (5 bases). The CDR3 has 17 amino acids. Per germline, CDR1 SGHTA and CDR2 FQGTGA. V was pared by 5 bases and J by 6 bases, with 22 bases between. CDR3 coding DNA: TGTGCCAGCAGCCGAAGGGGTGGGATAGAGGACGCCGGGGAGCTGTTTTTT. It specifies CASSRRGGIEDAGELFF.

The rearrangement joins TRBV5-4 to TRBJ2-5, with D perhaps TRBD2 (5 bases). Germline V gene data show CDR1 as SGHNT and CDR2 as YYREEE (reference sequence). This CDR3 region has 15 residues. Trimming cost V 4 bases and J 2 bases, with 15 bases left between them. CDR3 amino acids: CASSQDSYLQETQYF. The CDR3 nucleotides are TGTGCCAGCAGCCAGGACTCATACCTTCAAGAGACCCAGTACTTC.

The chain carries TRBV7-9 and TRBJ1-5; D is possibly TRBD1 (6 bases). Germline CDR1 is SEHNR and CDR2 is FQNEAQ (reference sequence). This CDR3 is 16 amino acids long. Trimming stripped 4 bases from V and 0 bases from J, with 13 bases between. The CDR3 region is CASSSTEGGSNQPQHF. For the CDR3, the DNA is TGTGCCAGCAGCTCGACGGAGGGGGGTAGCAATCAGCCCCAGCATTTT.

The rearrangement joins TRBV5-4 to TRBJ1-1; unclear D gene. CDR3 length: 12 residues. CDR1 and CDR2 from the germline V gene are SGHNT and YYREEE (reference sequence). V lost 2 bases and J lost 3, with 5 bases in between. The CDR3 DNA reads TGTGCCAGCAGCTTATCGGACACTGAAGCTTTCTTT. Protein product: CASSLSDTEAFF.

The V and J genes are TRBV5-1 and TRBJ1-4, with 8 nucleotides matching TRBD1. This CDR3 spans 14 amino acids. Germline V gene sequence: CDR1 SGHRS, CDR2 YFSETQ. The V and J ends lost 4 bases and 4 bases, in that order; junction bases with no gene match: 3. CDR3 DNA: TGCGCCAGCAGCATAACAGGGGGTAATGAAAAACTGTTTTTT. Translated, it gives CASSITGGNEKLFF.

Written as DNA, the CDR3 is TGTGCCAGTAGTTTAACCGGGACGTACCAAGAGACCCAGTACTTC. Translated, it gives CASSLTGTYQETQYF. V gene TRBV19 combines with J gene TRBJ2-5, with D possibly called TRBD1 or TRBD2 (5 bases each). This CDR3 comprises 15 residues. The germline CDR1 and CDR2 sequences are LNHDA and SQIVND (reference sequence). Between the trimmed V and J ends, which lost 5 bases and 0 bases, there was a span of 13 bases.

The J gene is TRBJ1-1, the V gene TRBV6-5, with D possibly being TRBD1 (6 bases). The germline CDR1 and CDR2 sequences are MNHEY and SVGAGI. V lost 8 bases and J 0 bases, leaving 10 bases between the germline ends. The CDR3 totals 13 residues. The CDR3 spells CASQTGLNTEAFF. CDR3 sequence (DNA): TGTGCCAGCCAGACAGGACTGAACACTGAAGCTTTCTTT.

The count of this clone is one. The J gene is TRBJ2-1, the V gene TRBV7-3; TRBD2 is a possible D gene (5 bases). The CDR3 sequence is 15 residues long. Per the germline V gene, CDR1 is SGHTA and CDR2 is FQGTGA. V was trimmed by 2 bases and J by 10 bases, leaving 18 bases between them. CDR3 DNA sequence: TGTGCCAGCAGCTTAGAGGGCCCTATCTTCGAGGAGCAGTTCTTC. Its translation: CASSLEGPIFEEQFF.

V and J are TRBV28 and TRBJ1-6; TRBD1 matches 7 bases. Germline values: CDR1 MDHEN, CDR2 SYDVKM. The CDR3 has 15 amino acids. V lost 7 bases to trimming and J lost 3 bases; unmatched junction nucleotides: 6. The CDR3 DNA is TGTGCCAGCAACCCAGGGACAGACTATAATTCACCCCTCCACTTT. Its translation is CASNPGTDYNSPLHF. The variable domain in full, completed from reference TRBV28 and TRBJ1-6, reads DVKVTQSSRYLVKRTGEKVFLECVQDMDHENMFWYRQDPGLGLRLIYFSYDVKMKEKGDIPEGYSVSREKKERFSLILESASTNQTSMYLCASNPGTDYNSPLHFGNGTRLTVT.

This rearrangement joins TRBV15 to TRBJ1-1; D is uncertain. The length of the CDR3 is 17 residues. V was cut by 1 base and J by 0 bases, with 15 bases left in between. Germline V lookup: CDR1 LNHNV, CDR2 YYDKDF (reference sequence). The CDR3 nucleotides read TGTGCCACCAGCAGAGTTTCACACATAAACATGAACACTGAAGCTTTCTTT. It encodes CATSRVSHINMNTEAFF.

This chain connects TRBV19 to TRBJ2-7, with 7 bases matching TRBD1. Germline lookup yields CDR1 LNHDA and CDR2 SQIVND (reference sequence). J was trimmed by 0 bases and V by 3 bases; bases with no gene match: 5. The length of the CDR3 is 15 residues. Here the CDR3 DNA reads TGTGCCAGTAGTATGGCCCGGGACAGCTCCTACGAGCAGTACTTC. Its protein product is CASSMARDSSYEQYF.

The J gene is TRBJ1-6, the V gene TRBV6-5; D not resolved. The V end was cut by 6 bases, the J end by 8 bases, with 11 bases between. This CDR3 region has 13 residues. Looked up from germline, CDR1 is MNHEY and CDR2 is SVGAGI. DNA of the CDR3: TGTGCCAGCAGCCAGGAGTTTCATTCACCCCTCCACTTT. Residues: CASSQEFHSPLHF.

The chain couples TRBV29-1 to TRBJ2-7; D might be TRBD1 or TRBD2, each matching 5 bases. The CDR3 consists of 16 residues. Germline-derived CDR1 and CDR2 are SQVTM and ANQGSEA. Trimming shortened V by 0 bases and J by 9 bases, and 24 bases separated the two germline ends. In DNA form, the CDR3 reads TGCAGCGTTGAAGATCTCGGGGCTAGAGCGGACCCAGGGCAGTACTTC. It codes for CSVEDLGARADPGQYF.

V gene TRBV4-1 combines with J gene TRBJ2-3, with TRBD2 matching over 8 bases. CDR1 and CDR2 from the germline V gene are MGHRA and YSYEKL. V lost 2 bases to trimming and J lost 0 bases; unmatched junction nucleotides: 10. The CDR3 has 18 residues. The CDR3 sequence is CASSQPPQERGSTDTQYF. The CDR3, as DNA: TGCGCCAGCAGCCAACCACCACAGGAGCGGGGGAGCACAGATACGCAGTATTTT.

This clone was picked up a small number of times. The chain employs TRBV7-9 and TRBJ1-6; 7 nucleotides line up with TRBD1. Germline V gene lookup returns CDR1 SEHNR and CDR2 FQNEAQ (reference sequence). The length of the CDR3 is 19 residues. J lost 9 bases, V lost 1 base, and 18 bases had no gene match. DNA of the CDR3: TGTGCCAGCAGCTTAGGAGTACATCGGGACAGAGAAAGGGTTTCACCCCTCCACTTT. Its protein product is CASSLGVHRDRERVSPLHF.

The CDR3 nucleotides read TGTGCCAGCAGTTTCGGCAACGGGGGTGGCTACACCTTC. It encodes CASSFGNGGGYTF. The chain links TRBV27 to TRBJ1-2; TRBD1 is a possible D gene (5 bases). The V end was cut by 3 bases, the J end by 7 bases, with 12 bases between. Per germline, CDR1 MNHEY and CDR2 SMNVEV (reference sequence). The CDR3 has 13 amino acids.

The chain employs TRBV7-9 and TRBJ2-5; 9 bases map to TRBD2. The CDR3 extends over 18 amino acids. From germline, CDR1 is SEHNR and CDR2 FQNEAQ (reference sequence). V lost 3 bases and J lost 5; bases outside the gene matches: 16. The CDR3 DNA reads as TGTGCCAGCAGCTTGGTTCGGCTAGCGGGGTCGTTGGTGGAGACCCAGTACTTC. It translates to CASSLVRLAGSLVETQYF.